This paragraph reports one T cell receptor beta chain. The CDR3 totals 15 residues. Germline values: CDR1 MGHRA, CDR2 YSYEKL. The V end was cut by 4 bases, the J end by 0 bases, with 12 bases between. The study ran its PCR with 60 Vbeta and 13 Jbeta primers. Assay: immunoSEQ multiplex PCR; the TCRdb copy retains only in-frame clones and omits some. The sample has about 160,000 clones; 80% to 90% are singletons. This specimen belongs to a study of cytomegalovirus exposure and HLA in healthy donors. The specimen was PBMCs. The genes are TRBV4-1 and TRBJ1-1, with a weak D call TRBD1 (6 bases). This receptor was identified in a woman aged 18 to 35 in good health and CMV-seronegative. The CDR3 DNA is TGCGCCAGCAGCCCCCGGGGACACCTGAACACTGAAGCTTTCTTT. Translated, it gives CASSPRGHLNTEAFF.